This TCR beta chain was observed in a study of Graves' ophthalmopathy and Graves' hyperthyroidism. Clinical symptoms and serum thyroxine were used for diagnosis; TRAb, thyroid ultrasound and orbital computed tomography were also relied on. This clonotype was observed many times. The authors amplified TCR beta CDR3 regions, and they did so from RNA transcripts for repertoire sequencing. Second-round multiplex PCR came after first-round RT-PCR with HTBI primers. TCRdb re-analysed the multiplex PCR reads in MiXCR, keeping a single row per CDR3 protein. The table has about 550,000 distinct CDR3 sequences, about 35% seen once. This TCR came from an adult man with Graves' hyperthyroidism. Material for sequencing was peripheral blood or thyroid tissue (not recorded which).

The chain's CDR3 is CASGPSLAAATDTQYF. The CDR3 DNA sequence: TGTGCCAGCGGGCCTAGCCTGGCCGCGGCGACAGATACGCAGTATTTT. The genes are TRBV7-2 and TRBJ2-3, with a weak D call TRBD2 (5 bases). The CDR3 totals 16 residues. V lost 8 bases, J lost 3 bases, and 21 bases lay in between. Looked up from germline, CDR1 is SGHTA and CDR2 is FQGNSA.